A selection of T cell receptor beta chains follows, all from one sample in a study of T cells in Graves' hyperthyroidism and ophthalmopathy. TCRdb recomputed calls from the multiplex PCR reads with MiXCR, one row per CDR3 protein. The sample has roughly 300,000 distinct CDR3 sequences, roughly a fifth seen once. Material: blood. All receptors come from a woman between 45 and 65 years old with Graves' hyperthyroidism. CDR3s include the opening cysteine and the closing phenylalanine or tryptophan. D genes are given only for firm matches. Where a row states a size, it is once, few, many or the class of an expanded clone; other rows omit it.

d_call	clone_size	v_call	j_call	cdr3_nt	cdr3_aa
TRBD2	many	TRBV11-2	TRBJ2-7	TGTGCCAGCAGCTCTAGCGGGGGACATACCTACGAGCAGTACTTC	CASSSSGGHTYEQYF
.	.	TRBV11-1	TRBJ2-5	TGTGCCAGCAGCTTAGCGCCCTCGGCCCAAGAGACCCAGTACTTC	CASSLAPSAQETQYF
.	.	TRBV20-1	TRBJ2-2	TGCAGTGCTAGAGCCAGGGGACTCACCGGGGAGCTGTTTTTT	CSARARGLTGELFF
.	.	TRBV2	TRBJ2-5	TGTGCCAGCAGCCACGAGGCTAGTCGGGAGACCCAGTACTTC	CASSHEASRETQYF
TRBD1	.	TRBV4-1	TRBJ2-3	TGCGCCAGCAGCTATCCGGGACAGGGACCCACAGATACGCAGTATTTT	CASSYPGQGPTDTQYF
TRBD1	many	TRBV5-1	TRBJ2-7	TGCGCCAGCAGCCAATCCGGGACAGAGACCTACGAGCAGTACTTC	CASSQSGTETYEQYF
.	.	TRBV14	TRBJ2-1	TGTGCCAGCAGCCAATACGCAGGACATTACAATGAGCAGTTCTTC	CASSQYAGHYNEQFF
.	few	TRBV6-1	TRBJ1-4	TGTGCCAGCAGGGCGGGGGGGGTGGGCGAAAAACTGTTTTTT	CASRAGGVGEKLFF
.	many	TRBV28	TRBJ2-7	TGTGCCAGCAGTCCCCCGGCAGGGCGGTCCTACGAGCAGTACTTC	CASSPPAGRSYEQYF
.	many	TRBV7-8	TRBJ2-7	TGTGCCAGCAGCTCCATAACTCGACTGGACTACGAGCAGTACTTC	CASSSITRLDYEQYF
TRBD1	few	TRBV30	TRBJ1-4	TGTGCCTTCAGGGGGCATAATGAAAAACTGTTTTTT	CAFRGHNEKLFF
TRBD2	few	TRBV5-1	TRBJ2-1	TGCGCCAGCAGCTTGAAAGATCCGGGGGGCAATGAGCAGTTCTTC	CASSLKDPGGNEQFF
TRBD2	.	TRBV28	TRBJ2-1	TGTGCCAGCAGTTCTAGCGGGCAGGCCTACAATGAGCAGTTCTTC	CASSSSGQAYNEQFF
.	many	TRBV19	TRBJ2-2	TGTGCCAGTAGTTTCAGGGATCGTATCACCGGGGAGCTGTTTTTT	CASSFRDRITGELFF
.	many	TRBV2	TRBJ1-1	TGTGCCAGCAAAAACAGGAAGTCACGAATAGCTTTCTTT	CASKNRKSRIAFF
.	.	TRBV9	TRBJ2-5	TGTGCCAGCAGCGTGGGGGGCAGCTCACAAGAGACCCAGTACTTC	CASSVGGSSQETQYF
.	medium-sized	TRBV7-9	TRBJ1-2	TGTGCCAGCAGAAAAGAGGGGGGGCCGAACGGTGGCTACACCTTC	CASRKEGGPNGGYTF
TRBD1	many	TRBV30	TRBJ1-2	TGTGCCTGGTTCCTGGACAGGGTGGGAAATGGCTACACCTTC	CAWFLDRVGNGYTF
.	.	TRBV25-1	TRBJ1-1	TGTGCCAGCAGTGAAAGAAGAGTAAACACTGAAGCTTTCTTT	CASSERRVNTEAFF
TRBD2	.	TRBV4-1	TRBJ2-3	TGCGCCAGCAGCCAAGCGGGGGGGGCTCTGGATACGCAGTATTTT	CASSQAGGALDTQYF
TRBD2	many	TRBV6-1	TRBJ2-3	TGTGCCAGCAGGGCCTGGACTAGCGGGAGGTCAGATACGCAGTATTTT	CASRAWTSGRSDTQYF
.	many	TRBV5-1	TRBJ1-1	TGCGCCAGCAGCTCCCTAACAGGAAGGACTGAAGCTTTCTTT	CASSSLTGRTEAFF
.	.	TRBV4-1	TRBJ2-2	TGCGCCAGCAGCCAAGAAACAATCGGGGACCGCACCGGGGAGCTGTTTTTT	CASSQETIGDRTGELFF
.	many	TRBV5-1	TRBJ2-1	TGCGCCAGCAGCTTGGCCTCCCAGAACAATGAGCAGTTCTTC	CASSLASQNNEQFF